The 6 T cell receptor beta chains below were found in one sample sequenced in a study of monozygotic twins with inflammatory bowel disease. TCRdb re-called the 5' RACE reads and gives one entry per CDR3 protein, without DNA. This sample contains under 350,000 distinct CDR3 sequences. Sequenced material: blood. These receptors were taken from a human donor with ulcerative colitis or Crohn's disease, or a healthy co-twin of an affected twin (not recorded which).

This chain uses TRBV6-1 with TRBJ1-4. From germline, CDR1 is MNHNS and CDR2 SASEGT. CDR3 size: 14 residues. CDR3 amino acids: CASATEGPPEKLFF.

The V gene is TRBV7-9, the J gene TRBJ1-2; without DNA, the TCRdb call of TRBD1 cannot be checked. This CDR3 is built from 13 residues. CDR1 is SEHNR and CDR2 is FQNEAQ in the germline V gene (reference sequence). CDR3 in amino acids: CASRTGNVYGYTF. The full variable domain, with the rest looked up from reference TRBV7-9 and TRBJ1-2, is DTGVSQNPRHKITKRGQNVTFRCDPISEHNRLYWYRQTLGQGPEFLTYFQNEAQLEKSRLLSDRFSAERPKGSFSTLEIQRTEQGDSAMYLCASRTGNVYGYTFGSGTRLTVV.

The chain is built from TRBV6-2 or TRBV6-3 and TRBJ1-1; TCRdb reports TRBD1, a call that lacks DNA to check it against. CDR3 length: 17 amino acids. Germline-derived CDR1 and CDR2 are MNHEY and SVGEGT. The CDR3 is CASSFSVTTGGLTEAFF.

This chain connects TRBV20-1 to TRBJ2-1; the D call of TRBD2 rests on TCRdb alone, since no DNA is present to check it. Germline V gives CDR1 DFQATT, CDR2 SNEGSKA (reference sequence). The CDR3 consists of 14 residues. CDR3 protein: CSATSPSSYNEQFF.

This chain joins TRBV7-3 and TRBJ2-5. CDR1 and CDR2 from the germline V gene are SGHTA and FQGTGA. The CDR3 has 15 residues. CDR3 sequence reads: CASSLSPGAKETQYF.

This sequence joins TRBV7-2 and TRBJ1-3. The CDR3 contains 13 residues. Per germline, CDR1 SGHTA and CDR2 FQGNSA. Here the CDR3 reads CASSQLRGNTIYF.